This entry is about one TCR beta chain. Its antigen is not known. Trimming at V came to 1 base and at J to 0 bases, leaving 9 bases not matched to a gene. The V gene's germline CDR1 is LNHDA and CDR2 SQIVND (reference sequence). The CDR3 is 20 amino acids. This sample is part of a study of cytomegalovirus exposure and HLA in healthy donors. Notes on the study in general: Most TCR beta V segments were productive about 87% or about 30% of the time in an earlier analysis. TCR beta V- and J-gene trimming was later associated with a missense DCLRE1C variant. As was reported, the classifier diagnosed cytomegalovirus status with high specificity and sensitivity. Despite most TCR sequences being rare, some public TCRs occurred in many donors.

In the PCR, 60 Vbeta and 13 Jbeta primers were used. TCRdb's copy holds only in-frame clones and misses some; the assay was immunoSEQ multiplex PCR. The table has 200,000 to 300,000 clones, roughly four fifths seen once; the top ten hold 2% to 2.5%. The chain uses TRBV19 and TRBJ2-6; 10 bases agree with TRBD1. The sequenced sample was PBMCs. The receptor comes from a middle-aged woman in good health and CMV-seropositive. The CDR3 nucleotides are TGTGCCAGTAGTATAGCCCCGGGACAGGGGCCACTCTCTGGGGCCAACGTCCTGACTTTC. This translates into CASSIAPGQGPLSGANVLTF.